The text below deals with one T cell receptor beta chain. This clonotype was seen at least ten times. Its target antigen remains unknown. Base qualities are not provided; no much larger clone lies one nucleotide away. The label giving this sample's time point can be read as: newly diagnosed GD, antithyroid drugs for less than 3 months. RNA was extracted from PBMCs in TRIzol for both TCR sequencing and RNA sequencing. Graves' disease was diagnosed according to American Thyroid Association guidelines. Patients were recruited from an endocrinology department in Xi'an, China. Each patient gave around 9 milliliters of peripheral blood, collected in an EDTA anticoagulant tube. Ficoll Paque Plus density gradient separation was used to isolate PBMCs, and no additional T cell sorting was done. An Agilent 2100 Bioanalyzer and agarose gel were used to check RNA quality, while a NanoDrop 2000 measured RNA concentration.

Receptor amplification or capture employed multiplex PCR. Reads for this sample came from an Illumina HiSeq 4000. iRepertoire HTBI primers and Arm-PCR amplification of CDR3 regions were used to construct TCR beta libraries. Gel purification was performed on PCR products prior to sequencing. The source study handled its data this way. Across samples, 62 TRBV and 13 to 15 TRBJ segments were identified and used for gene usage analysis of CDR3 amino acid clonotypes. COPE and FqMerger were used to merge filtered high-quality paired reads into contigs. BLAST was used to align contigs to IMGT TRBV, TRBD and TRBJ reference genes, with CDR3 defined following IMGT. Highly expanded clones were defined as clonotypes with a frequency above 0.1%. Shannon entropy was used to measure repertoire diversity, and the Gini coefficient was used to measure V-J evenness. A clonotype found in more than one individual was treated as public. Through fastp at Q25 and MiXCR, TCRdb rebuilt clones from the public reads, retaining in-frame beta chains. Each entry merges the rows of one CDR3 protein and shows their most common DNA and genes. These V and J calls rely on TCRdb rather than the paper's analysis. The sample yields about 430,000 distinct CDR3 sequences; about 15% were counted once. The ten largest clones take up under 9% of the sample.

This sample was included in a study of regulatory T cells in long-lasting Graves disease (dated by TCRdb to the early 2020s). With regard to the full study: Newly diagnosed Graves' disease patients had taken antithyroid drugs for less than 3 months. Peripheral blood TCR sequencing and RNA sequencing compared persistent Graves' disease patients with newly diagnosed Graves' disease patients. The study took place in China and was registered as a clinical trial. A total of approximately 35 samples underwent TCR sequencing: about 13 from persistent and some 20 from newly diagnosed Graves' disease patients. The investigation overall reported the following: Compared with newly diagnosed patients, patients with persistent Graves' disease had lower TCR Shannon entropy and fewer highly expanded clones, which suggests clonal expansion. TRBV28, TRBJ1-2 and TRBJ2-5 were preferentially used in persistent disease, while TRBV20-1 and TRBJ2-1 were favored in newly diagnosed disease. The study examined only peripheral blood because the primary lesion, thyroid tissue, could not be accessed. Only the TCR beta chain was sequenced and analyzed. The authors noted that the small sample size was a limitation that may lower accuracy. A larger number of public clonotypes was shared among persistent patients (fewer than 3,000) than among newly diagnosed patients (about 990).

The CDR3 covers 16 residues, taking in both the cysteine and the phenylalanine. The kept DNA is CDR3 alone, 48 bases in frame from the first base. CDR1 and CDR2 are drawn from the germline V gene (reference sequence): DFQATT, SNEGSKA. Clipping removes 7 bases from V and 0 bases from J, with 13 as the unmatched junction base count. These data are also associated with another study on T cells in Graves' hyperthyroidism and ophthalmopathy. Taken from the second paper: Stable Graves' hyperthyroidism was defined as the absence of progression to ophthalmopathy over 18 months of follow-up. Hyperthyroidism patients were newly diagnosed, had a disease duration of under 2 months, and were aged 18 to 65 years. Exclusion was applied to patients with uncontrolled infections, other autoimmune diseases, pregnancy or lactation. Diagnoses were based on clinical symptoms, serum thyroxine and TRAb, thyroid ultrasound and orbital computed tomography. The first round of RT-PCR for the TCR CDR3 was performed with the HTBI primer set and the Qiagen OneStep RT-PCR kit. Most expanded thyroid clonotypes (frequency above 0.001) were also detected in blood, a finding suggesting that blood repertoires may reflect thyroid immune responses. In cross-validation, a model built on a 13 V-J signature told ophthalmopathy apart from stable hyperthyroidism with just under 90% sensitivity and about 81% specificity, and in testing the same model reached 80%/75%. In validation, progression to ophthalmopathy was predicted by the model with 70.59% sensitivity and 72.22% specificity, a median of about 6 months before onset. To identify distinguishing TCR V-J signatures, a discovery cohort of 100 or so patients was used, comprising 43 with Graves' ophthalmopathy and 57 with stable Graves' hyperthyroidism. An independent validation cohort of fewer than 20 hyperthyroidism patients and 17 patients who later progressed to ophthalmopathy tested prospective prediction of ophthalmopathy. The roughly 91 discovery patients were randomly split 7:3 into training and test sets. Thyroid tissue and blood T-cell repertoires from roughly 6 Graves' hyperthyroidism patients were also compared in the study. Once sampling was done, hyperthyroidism patients were given methimazole at a starting dose of 30 mg daily, whereas ophthalmopathy patients were given high-dose intravenous methylprednisolone. Libraries were constructed in a second round of multiplex PCR, after which size selection and purification were carried out. The libraries were sequenced on an Illumina HiSeq2000 using paired-end 100 bp reads. SOAPnuke was used to process the raw data, throwing out any read that contained adapters or uncalled bases, had a mean Phred below 15, or lacked an exact constant-primer or identifier match. High-quality paired reads were merged using COPE v1.2.5, and each unique nucleotide sequence was defined as a clonotype. MiTCR v1.1 was used to align clonotypes to the IMGT TRBV, TRBD and TRBJ reference segments. The analysis was restricted to V-J combinations with a frequency above 0.0001, which together covered approximately 99% of the repertoires. The TCS score was defined as the ratio of F50 (clonal expansion) to E x V (chaos), calculated using BLOSUM62-based TCRdist between CDR3 peptides within each V-J. Welch's t-statistics and random forest reduced 450 to 600 V-J features to under 15, which were used in a naive Bayes classifier (R e1071). No statistical method was used to fix the sample size in advance, and group allocation was not hidden from the investigators. The paper describes TCR Vbeta CDR3 sequencing of 120 to 150 peripheral blood samples, made up of 43 ophthalmopathy patients, around 78 hyperthyroidism patients and approximately 17 progressor patients.

The sequence links TRBV20-1 to TRBJ2-7, with TRBD2 matching 9 junction bases. The sample consisted of peripheral blood mononuclear cells (PBMCs), taken at new diagnosis, from a patient treated with antithyroid drugs. The sequence was collected from a woman aged 40 to 50 with Graves disease. Donor details come from another sample of the same person, matched by shared clones. The CDR3 amino acid sequence is: CSVVSLLAGNSYEQYF. The DNA is TGCAGTGTCGTATCACTCCTAGCGGGGAACTCCTACGAGCAGTACTTC.